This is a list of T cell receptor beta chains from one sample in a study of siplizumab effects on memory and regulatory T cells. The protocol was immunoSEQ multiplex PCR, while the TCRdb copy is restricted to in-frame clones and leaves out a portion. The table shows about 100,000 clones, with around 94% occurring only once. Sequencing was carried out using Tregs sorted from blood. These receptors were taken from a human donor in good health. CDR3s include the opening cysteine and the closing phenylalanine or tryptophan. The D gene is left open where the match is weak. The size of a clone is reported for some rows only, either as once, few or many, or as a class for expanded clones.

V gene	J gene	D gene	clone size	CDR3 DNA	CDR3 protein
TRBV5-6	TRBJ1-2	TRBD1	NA	TGTGCCAGCAGATTATCGGGACAGGGATATGATGGCTACACCTTC	CASRLSGQGYDGYTF
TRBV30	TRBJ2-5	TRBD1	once	TGTGCCTGGAGTGTGACTGGGGGACAGGGGCGGAAGACCCAGTACTTC	CAWSVTGGQGRKTQYF
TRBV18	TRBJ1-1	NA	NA	TGTGCCAGCTCACCAAGGCGGGTAATCGATCAGAACACTGAAGCTTTCTTT	CASSPRRVIDQNTEAFF
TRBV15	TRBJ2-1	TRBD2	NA	TGTGCCACCAGCAGGTTAGCGGGAGGGCCTAATGAGCAGTTCTTC	CATSRLAGGPNEQFF
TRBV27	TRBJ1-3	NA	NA	TGTGCCAGCCGTGAGACAGCCACTTACTCTGGAAACACCATATATTTT	CASRETATYSGNTIYF
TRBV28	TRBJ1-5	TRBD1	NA	TGTGCCAGCAGTTTGGGAGGGACAGGGGGTTGGAGCAATCAGCCCCAGCATTTT	CASSLGGTGGWSNQPQHF
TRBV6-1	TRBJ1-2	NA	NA	TGTGCCAGCAGATCAGCTGACAACTATGGCTACACCTTC	CASRSADNYGYTF
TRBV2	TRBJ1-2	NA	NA	TGTGCCAGCAGTGCAAGGTACTATGGCTACACCTTC	CASSARYYGYTF
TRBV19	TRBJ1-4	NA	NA	TGTGCCAGCAGGACGGAGGGAACTAATGAAAAACTGTTTTTT	CASRTEGTNEKLFF
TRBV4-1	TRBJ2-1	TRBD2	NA	TGCGCCAGCAGCCTTGGAACCCGGACTAGCGGGAGGGTAAGCTCCTACAATGAGCAGTTCTTC	CASSLGTRTSGRVSSYNEQFF
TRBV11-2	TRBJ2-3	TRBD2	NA	TGTGCCAGCAGCGTTACTAGCGGGAGGGCCGTTAATCCCCCTACGCAGTATTTT	CASSVTSGRAVNPPTQYF
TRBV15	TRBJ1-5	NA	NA	TGTGCCACCAGCAGAGATGGAGCAGATCATCAGCCCCAGCATTTT	CATSRDGADHQPQHF
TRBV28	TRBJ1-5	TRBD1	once	TGTGCCAGCAGTTTAGACAGGGGGAATCAGCCCCAGCATTTT	CASSLDRGNQPQHF
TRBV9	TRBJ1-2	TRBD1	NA	TGTGCCAGCAGCGTTCATTCCGACAGGGTTGAAGGCTACACCTTC	CASSVHSDRVEGYTF
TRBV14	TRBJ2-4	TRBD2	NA	TGTGCCAGCAGCCAAGAAAATGGAAGCGGGATGATAGCCAAAAACATTCAGTACTTC	CASSQENGSGMIAKNIQYF
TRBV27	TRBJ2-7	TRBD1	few	TGTGCCAGCAGACCACACCGGGACAGGGTCGTTATATCCTACGAGCAGTACTTC	CASRPHRDRVVISYEQYF
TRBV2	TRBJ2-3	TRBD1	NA	TGTGCCAGCAGCTATGCCGGGACAGGGGACGCAGATACGCAGTATTTT	CASSYAGTGDADTQYF
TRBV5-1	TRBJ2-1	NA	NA	TGCGCCAGCAGTCGTCTAAAGCGGGCTCTATACAATGAGCAGTTCTTC	CASSRLKRALYNEQFF
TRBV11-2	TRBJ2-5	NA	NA	TGTGCCAGCAGCTTAGGAGTCATGTACTTC	CASSLGVMYF
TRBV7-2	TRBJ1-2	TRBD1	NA	TGTGCCAGCAGTTACGACAGGGGGCGTGTAGACGGCTACACCTTC	CASSYDRGRVDGYTF
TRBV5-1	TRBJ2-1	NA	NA	TGCGCCAGCAGCTTGGGGAGGGCTCAGGGTGAGCAGTTCTTC	CASSLGRAQGEQFF